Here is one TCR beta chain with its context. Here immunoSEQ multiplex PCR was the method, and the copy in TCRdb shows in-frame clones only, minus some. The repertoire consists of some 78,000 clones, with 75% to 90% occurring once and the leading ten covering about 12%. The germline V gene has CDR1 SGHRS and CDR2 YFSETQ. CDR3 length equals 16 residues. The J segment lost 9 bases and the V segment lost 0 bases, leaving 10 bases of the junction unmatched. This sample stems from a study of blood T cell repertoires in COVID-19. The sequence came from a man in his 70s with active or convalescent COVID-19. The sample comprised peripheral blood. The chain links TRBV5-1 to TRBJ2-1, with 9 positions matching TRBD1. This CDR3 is CASSLDEYRGLAEQFF. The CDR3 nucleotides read TGCGCCAGCAGCTTGGATGAATACAGGGGGCTGGCTGAGCAGTTCTTC.